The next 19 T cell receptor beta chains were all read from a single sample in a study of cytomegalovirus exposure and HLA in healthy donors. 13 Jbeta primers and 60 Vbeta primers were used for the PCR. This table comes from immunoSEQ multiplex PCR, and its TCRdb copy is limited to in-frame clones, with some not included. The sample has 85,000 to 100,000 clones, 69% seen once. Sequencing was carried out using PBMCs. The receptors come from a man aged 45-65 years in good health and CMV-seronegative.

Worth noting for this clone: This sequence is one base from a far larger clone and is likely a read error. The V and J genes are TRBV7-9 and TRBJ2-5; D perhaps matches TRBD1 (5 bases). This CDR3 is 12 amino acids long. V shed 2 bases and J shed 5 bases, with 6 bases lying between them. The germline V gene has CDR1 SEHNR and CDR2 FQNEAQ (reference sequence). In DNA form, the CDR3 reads TGTGCCAGCAGCTTAAGGGGCGAGACCCAGTACTTC. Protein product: CASSLRGETQYF.

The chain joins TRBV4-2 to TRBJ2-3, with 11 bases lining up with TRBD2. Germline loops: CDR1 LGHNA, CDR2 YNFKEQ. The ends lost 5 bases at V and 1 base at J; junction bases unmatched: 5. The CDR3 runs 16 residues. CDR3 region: CASSATSGSGTDTQYF. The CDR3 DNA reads TGTGCCAGCAGCGCTACTAGCGGGAGCGGCACAGATACGCAGTATTTT.

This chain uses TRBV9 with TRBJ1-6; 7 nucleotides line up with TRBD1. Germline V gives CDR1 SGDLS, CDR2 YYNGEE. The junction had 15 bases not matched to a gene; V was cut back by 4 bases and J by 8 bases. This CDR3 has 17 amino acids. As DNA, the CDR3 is TGTGCCAGCAGCTCTCACCCCGGACAGGTAGTTGATTCACCCCTCCACTTT. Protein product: CASSSHPGQVVDSPLHF.

The chain's CDR3 is CSVLKLQGIRYEQYF. DNA for the CDR3: TGCAGCGTTCTTAAGCTGCAGGGGATCAGGTACGAGCAGTACTTC. The genes are TRBV29-1 and TRBJ2-7, with D perhaps TRBD1 (6 bases). Per the germline V gene, CDR1 is SQVTM and CDR2 is ANQGSEA. The CDR3 has 15 residues. The V end lost 5 bases, the J end lost 4 bases, and 21 bases lay between the germline ends.

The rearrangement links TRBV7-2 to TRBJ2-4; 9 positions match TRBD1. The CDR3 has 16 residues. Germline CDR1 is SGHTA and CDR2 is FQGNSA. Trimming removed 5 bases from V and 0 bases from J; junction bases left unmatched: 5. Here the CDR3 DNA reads TGTGCCAGCAGCCCTGACAGGGGGATAGCCAAAAACATTCAGTACTTC. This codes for CASSPDRGIAKNIQYF.

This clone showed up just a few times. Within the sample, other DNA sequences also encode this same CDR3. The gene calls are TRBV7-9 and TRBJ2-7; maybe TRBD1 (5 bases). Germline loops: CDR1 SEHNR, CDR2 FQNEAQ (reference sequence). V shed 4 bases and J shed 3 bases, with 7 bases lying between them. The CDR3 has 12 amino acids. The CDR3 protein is CASSSQGYEQYF. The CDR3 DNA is TGTGCCAGCAGCTCCCAGGGCTACGAGCAGTACTTC.

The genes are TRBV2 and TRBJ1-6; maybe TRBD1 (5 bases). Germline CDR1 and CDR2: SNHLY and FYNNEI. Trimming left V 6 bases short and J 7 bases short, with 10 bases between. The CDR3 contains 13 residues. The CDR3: CASRQGGNSPLHF. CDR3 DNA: TGTGCCAGCAGGCAGGGAGGGAATTCACCCCTCCACTTT.

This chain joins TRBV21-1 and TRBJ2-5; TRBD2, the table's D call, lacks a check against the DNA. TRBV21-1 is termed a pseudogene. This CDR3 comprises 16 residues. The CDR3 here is CASSNTAYQFGKTQYF. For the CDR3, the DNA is TGTGCCAGCAGCAATACAGCTTATCAATTCGGGAAGACCCAGTACTTC.

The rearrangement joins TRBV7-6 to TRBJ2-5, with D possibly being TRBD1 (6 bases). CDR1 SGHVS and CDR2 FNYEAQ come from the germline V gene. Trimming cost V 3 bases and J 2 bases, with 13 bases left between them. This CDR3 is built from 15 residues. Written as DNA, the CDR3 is TGTGCCAGCAGCTTCGGGAACGGACAGCAAGAGACCCAGTACTTC. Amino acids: CASSFGNGQQETQYF. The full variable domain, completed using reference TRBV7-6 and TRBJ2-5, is GAGVSQSPRYKVTKRGQDVALRCDPISGHVSLYWYRQALGQGPEFLTYFNYEAQQDKSGLPNDRFSAERPEGSISTLTIQRTEQRDSAMYRCASSFGNGQQETQYFGPGTRLLVL.

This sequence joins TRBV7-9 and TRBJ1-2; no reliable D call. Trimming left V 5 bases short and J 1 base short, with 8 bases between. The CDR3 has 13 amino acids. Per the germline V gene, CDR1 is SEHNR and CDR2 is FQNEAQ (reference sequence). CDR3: CASSRTVNYGYTF. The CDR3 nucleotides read TGTGCCAGCAGCCGAACGGTTAACTATGGCTACACCTTC.

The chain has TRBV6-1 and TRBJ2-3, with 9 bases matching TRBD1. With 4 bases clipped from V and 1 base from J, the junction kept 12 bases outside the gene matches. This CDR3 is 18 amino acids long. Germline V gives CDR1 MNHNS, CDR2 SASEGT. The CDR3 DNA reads TGTGCCAGCAGTGGAAACTTTGCCGGGACAGGGCGCACAGATACGCAGTATTTT. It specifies CASSGNFAGTGRTDTQYF.

Here the CDR3 reads CASSVGGNYNEQFF. CDR3 coding DNA: TGTGCCAGCAGCGTAGGAGGAAACTACAATGAGCAGTTCTTC. The chain carries TRBV9 and TRBJ2-1; D is undetermined. Trimming left V 0 bases short and J 3 bases short, with 7 bases between. This CDR3 is 14 amino acids long. From germline, CDR1 is SGDLS and CDR2 YYNGEE.

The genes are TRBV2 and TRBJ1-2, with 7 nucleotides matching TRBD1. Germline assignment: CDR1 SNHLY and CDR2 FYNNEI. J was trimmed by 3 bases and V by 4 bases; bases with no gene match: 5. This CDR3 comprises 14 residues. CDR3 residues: CASSGQGTDYGYTF. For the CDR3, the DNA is TGTGCCAGCAGTGGCCAAGGGACAGACTATGGCTACACCTTC.

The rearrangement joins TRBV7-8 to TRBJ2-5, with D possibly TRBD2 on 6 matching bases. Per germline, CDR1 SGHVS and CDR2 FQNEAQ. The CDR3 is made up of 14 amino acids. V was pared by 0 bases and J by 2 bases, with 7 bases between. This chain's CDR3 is CASSLAAGQETQYF. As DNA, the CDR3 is TGTGCCAGCAGCTTAGCTGCGGGGCAAGAGACCCAGTACTTC.

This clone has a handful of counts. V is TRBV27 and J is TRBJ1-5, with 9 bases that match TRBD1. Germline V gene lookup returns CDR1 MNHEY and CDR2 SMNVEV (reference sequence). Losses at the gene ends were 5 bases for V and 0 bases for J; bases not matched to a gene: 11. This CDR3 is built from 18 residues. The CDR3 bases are TGTGCCAGCAGTCCGGCCGGGACAGGGATATTTAGCAATCAGCCCCAGCATTTT. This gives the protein CASSPAGTGIFSNQPQHF.

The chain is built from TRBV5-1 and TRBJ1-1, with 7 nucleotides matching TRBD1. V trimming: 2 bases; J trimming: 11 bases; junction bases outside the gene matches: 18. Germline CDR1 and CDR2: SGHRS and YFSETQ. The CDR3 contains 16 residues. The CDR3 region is CASSFTGDAAVSEAFF. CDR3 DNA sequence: TGCGCCAGCAGCTTTACAGGGGACGCGGCCGTTTCGGAGGCTTTCTTT.

The CDR3 nucleotides are TGTGCCAGCAGCGTGACAGGACAGGTAAGAGCCTACGAGCAGTACGTC. The encoded protein is CASSVTGQVRAYEQYV. The chain is built from TRBV5-6 and TRBJ2-7; 7 nucleotides match TRBD1. Germline CDR1 SGHDT, CDR2 YYEEEE. The V and J ends lost 4 bases and 2 bases, in that order; junction bases with no gene match: 12. The length of the CDR3 is 16 residues.

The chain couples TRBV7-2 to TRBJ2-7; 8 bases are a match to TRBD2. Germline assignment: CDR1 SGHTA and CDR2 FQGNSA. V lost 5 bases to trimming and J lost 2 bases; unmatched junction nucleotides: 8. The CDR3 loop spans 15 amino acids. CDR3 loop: CASSEAGTSPYEQYF. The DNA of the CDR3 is TGTGCCAGCAGCGAAGCCGGGACTAGTCCCTACGAGCAGTACTTC.

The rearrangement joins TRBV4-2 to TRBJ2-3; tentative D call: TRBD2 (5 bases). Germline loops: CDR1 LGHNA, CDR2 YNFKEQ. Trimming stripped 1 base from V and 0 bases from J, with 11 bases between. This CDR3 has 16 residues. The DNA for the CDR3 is TGTGCCAGCAGCCAAGGTTTCCTAGCCAGCACAGATACGCAGTATTTT. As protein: CASSQGFLASTDTQYF.